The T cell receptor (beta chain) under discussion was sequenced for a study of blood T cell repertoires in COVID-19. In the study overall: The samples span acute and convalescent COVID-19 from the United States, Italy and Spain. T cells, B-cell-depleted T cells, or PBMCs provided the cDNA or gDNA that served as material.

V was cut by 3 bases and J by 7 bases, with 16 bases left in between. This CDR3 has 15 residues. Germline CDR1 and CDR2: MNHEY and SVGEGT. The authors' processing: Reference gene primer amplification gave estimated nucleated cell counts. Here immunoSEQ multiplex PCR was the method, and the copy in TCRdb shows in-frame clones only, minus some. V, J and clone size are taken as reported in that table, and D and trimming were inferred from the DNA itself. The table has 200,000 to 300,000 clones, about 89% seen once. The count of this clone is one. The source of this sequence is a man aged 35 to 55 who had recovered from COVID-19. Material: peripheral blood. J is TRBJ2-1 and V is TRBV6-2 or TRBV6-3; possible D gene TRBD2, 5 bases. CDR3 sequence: CASSYLVSGTNEQFF. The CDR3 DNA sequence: TGTGCCAGCAGTTATCTGGTCTCGGGAACGAATGAGCAGTTCTTC.